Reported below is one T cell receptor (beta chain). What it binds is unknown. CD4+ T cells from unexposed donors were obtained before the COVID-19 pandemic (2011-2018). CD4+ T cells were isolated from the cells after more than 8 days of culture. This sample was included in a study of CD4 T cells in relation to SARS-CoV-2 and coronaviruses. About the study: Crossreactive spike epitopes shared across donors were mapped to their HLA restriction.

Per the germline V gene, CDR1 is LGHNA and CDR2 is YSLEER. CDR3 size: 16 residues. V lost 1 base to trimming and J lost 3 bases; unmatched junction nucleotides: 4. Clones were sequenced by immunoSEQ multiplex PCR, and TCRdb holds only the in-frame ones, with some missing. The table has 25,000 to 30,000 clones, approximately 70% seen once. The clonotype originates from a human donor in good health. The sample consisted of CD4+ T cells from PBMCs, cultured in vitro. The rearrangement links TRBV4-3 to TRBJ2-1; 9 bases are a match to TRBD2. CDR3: CASSQGAGGFYNEQFF. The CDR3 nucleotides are TGCGCCAGCAGCCAAGGAGCGGGGGGATTCTACAATGAGCAGTTCTTC.